The clone carrying this T cell receptor beta chain has just a few counts. The antigen is unknown. The template used for profiling TCR beta VDJ and CDR3 was genomic DNA. Via MiXCR, TCRdb re-called the reads, giving one row per CDR3 protein. Of about 200,000 distinct CDR3 sequences in the sample, approximately 35% were seen once. The data derive from a study of CD8+CD57+ T cells in acquired aplastic anemia. Across the whole study: CD4+ reads averaged approximately 9.9 million in healthy donors.

CDR1 is MNHNS, CDR2 SASEGT, per germline. V gave up 7 bases and J gave up 2 bases, with 10 bases separating them. The CDR3 has 13 residues. General study points: CD8+ Simpson's diversity in patients was not significantly different from that in controls.

This clonotype was sampled from a human donor in good health, serving as a control. The source material was sorted CD4+, CD8+, or CD8+CD57+ T cells (not recorded which) from PBMCs. This sequence joins TRBV6-1 and TRBJ2-3; possible D gene TRBD1, 6 bases. The CDR3 bases are TGTGCCAGCAAGACAGGAGTCACAGATACGCAGTATTTT. It is translated as CASKTGVTDTQYF.